The sequence of this T cell receptor (beta chain) was determined in a study of blood T cell repertoires in COVID-19. About the study: The United States, Italy and Spain were the sources of the acute and convalescent COVID-19 samples. PBMCs, B-cell-depleted T cells, or T cells were the source of the cDNA or gDNA that made up the material.

Study processing details: Cell counts per sample came from amplifying reference gene primers. Here immunoSEQ multiplex PCR was the method, and the copy in TCRdb shows in-frame clones only, minus some. For V, J and clone size, that table is used; D and trimming come from the DNA. Of 150,000 to 200,000 clones listed, 75% to 90% are singletons. This CDR3 region has 14 residues. The V end lost 6 bases, the J end lost 2 bases, and 13 bases lay between the germline ends. Germline CDR1 MNHEY, CDR2 SMNVEV (reference sequence). The chain carries TRBV27 and TRBJ1-2, with D possibly being TRBD1 (5 bases). Sequencing was performed on peripheral blood. This sequence originates from a human donor with active or convalescent COVID-19. The donor label of this sample is uncertain. CDR3 residues: CASREDTGNYGYTF. The DNA for the CDR3 is TGTGCCAGCAGAGAGGACACGGGCAACTATGGCTACACCTTC.